One sample yielded the 12 T cell receptor beta chains listed below, sequenced in a study of shared clonotypes between healthy human individuals. Measured with immunoSEQ multiplex PCR; TCRdb has only the in-frame clones, and not every one. The table shows around 1,000,000 clones, with 60% to 80% occurring only once. Material for sequencing was memory CD4+ T cells from PBMCs. Sample subset: CD45RA-negative fraction. These receptors all stem from a man aged 18 to 29 in good health. Some clones in this sample may be carry-over from other donors' samples.

This clone has a handful of counts. The rearrangement links TRBV20-1 to TRBJ1-4; D unresolved. The V gene lost 6 bases and the J gene lost 5 bases, with 4 bases spanning the gap. The CDR3 spans 10 residues. Germline V CDR1 and CDR2: DFQATT, SNEGSKA (reference sequence). The CDR3 protein is CSAWNEKLFF. The CDR3 bases are TGCAGTGCATGGAATGAAAAACTGTTTTTT.

The chain joins TRBV28 to TRBJ1-2, with D tentatively TRBD1 (6 bases). Looked up from germline, CDR1 is MDHEN and CDR2 is SYDVKM. This CDR3 is built from 14 residues. Trimming shortened V by 6 bases and J by 4 bases, and 15 bases separated the two germline ends. The CDR3 reads CASRRMTGFYGYTF. The CDR3 DNA reads as TGTGCCAGCAGGAGGATGACAGGATTCTATGGCTACACCTTC.

Regarding this clone: A much larger clone differs from this one at a single base, so this may be a read error. This chain uses TRBV29-1 with TRBJ2-7, with 10 bases aligning to TRBD2. The CDR3 spans 13 residues. V dropped 6 bases and J dropped 4; count of bases not matched to a gene: 6. The germline CDR1 and CDR2 sequences are SQVTM and ANQGSEA. The CDR3 here is CSVPTSGSYEQYF. CDR3 in DNA: TGCAGCGTCCCGACTAGCGGGTCGTACGAGCAGTACTTC.

The chain is built from TRBV28 and TRBJ2-7; a possible D gene is TRBD1 (6 bases). The CDR3 has 16 residues. V lost 6 bases, J lost 0 bases, and 18 bases lay in between. Germline V gene sequence: CDR1 MDHEN, CDR2 SYDVKM. CDR3 sequence reads: CASRIGSGVSSYEQYF. The CDR3 nucleotides are TGTGCCAGCAGAATCGGGTCAGGGGTAAGCTCCTACGAGCAGTACTTC. Combining the CDR3 with reference TRBV28 and TRBJ2-7 gives the whole variable domain DVKVTQSSRYLVKRTGEKVFLECVQDMDHENMFWYRQDPGLGLRLIYFSYDVKMKEKGDIPEGYSVSREKKERFSLILESASTNQTSMYLCASRIGSGVSSYEQYFGPGTRLTVT.

The rearrangement links TRBV7-2 to TRBJ2-2; D may correspond to TRBD1 or TRBD2 (5 bases each). Germline lookup yields CDR1 SGHTA and CDR2 FQGNSA. The CDR3 sequence is 17 residues long. Trimming removed 5 bases from V and 0 bases from J, with 16 bases in between. The CDR3 protein is CASSSQVGVANTGELFF. DNA of the CDR3: TGTGCCAGCAGCAGTCAAGTGGGGGTTGCGAACACCGGGGAGCTGTTTTTT. The full variable domain, rest sourced from reference TRBV7-2 and TRBJ2-2, is GAGVSQSPSNKVTEKGKDVELRCDPISGHTALYWYRQSLGQGLEFLIYFQGNSAPDKSGLPSDRFSAERTGGSVSTLTIQRTQQEDSAVYLCASSSQVGVANTGELFFGEGSRLTVL.

The chain has TRBV5-1 and TRBJ1-2, with 10 bases fitting TRBD1. CDR3 length: 16 amino acids. CDR1 and CDR2 (germline): SGHRS, YFSETQ. The V and J ends lost 2 bases and 7 bases, in that order; junction bases with no gene match: 11. For the CDR3, the DNA is TGCGCCAGCAGCTTTTCCGGGACAGGGGTGGCCCGTGGCTACACCTTC. Its translation: CASSFSGTGVARGYTF.

The J gene is TRBJ1-1, the V gene TRBV6-5, with D perhaps matching TRBD1 (6 bases). The germline gives CDR1 MNHEY, CDR2 SVGAGI. V shed 1 base and J shed 1 base, with 13 bases lying between them. The CDR3 runs 16 residues. CDR3 nucleotides: TGTGCCAGCAGTTACTTATCCGGGACACCGAACACTGAAGCTTTCTTT. Translation: CASSYLSGTPNTEAFF.

This clone has more than one count but fewer than ten. J is TRBJ1-4 and V is TRBV2; D might be TRBD1 (5 bases). Germline V gene data show CDR1 as SNHLY and CDR2 as FYNNEI. The CDR3 contains 14 residues. Trimming left V 10 bases short and J 8 bases short, with 20 bases between. CDR3 residues: CATGGRQRLEKLFF. CDR3 sequence (DNA): TGTGCCACTGGGGGACGGCAGCGCCTCGAAAAACTGTTTTTT.

The chain uses TRBV19 and TRBJ1-5, with TRBD1 as a possible D gene (5 bases). The length of the CDR3 is 15 residues. V lost 7 bases and J lost 7, with 20 bases in between. Germline-derived CDR1 and CDR2 are LNHDA and SQIVND (reference sequence). Written as DNA, the CDR3 is TGTGCCAGTATGGGGGGAATGGGGACCGGGCAGCCCCAGCATTTT. It yields the protein CASMGGMGTGQPQHF. Complete variable domain (other parts from reference TRBV19 and TRBJ1-5): DGGITQSPKYLFRKEGQNVTLSCEQNLNHDAMYWYRQDPGQGLRLIYYSQIVNDFQKGDIAEGYSVSREKKESFPLTVTSAQKNPTAFYLCASMGGMGTGQPQHFGDGTRLSIL.

V is TRBV4-2 and J is TRBJ1-2, with D possibly matching TRBD1 (5 bases). Germline lookup yields CDR1 LGHNA and CDR2 YNFKEQ. The CDR3 totals 17 residues. Trimming cost V 1 base and J 3 bases, with 18 bases left between them. CDR3 residues: CASSQGGSFGTDYGYTF. CDR3 sequence (DNA): TGTGCCAGCAGCCAAGGGGGGAGTTTTGGGACCGACTATGGCTACACCTTC.

The gene calls are TRBV27 and TRBJ2-1, with 12 positions matching TRBD2. This CDR3 region has 18 residues. The germline gives CDR1 MNHEY, CDR2 SMNVEV (reference sequence). V trimming: 5 bases; J trimming: 4 bases; junction bases outside the gene matches: 12. This CDR3 is CASSPPRTSGIKYNEQFF. In nucleotides, the CDR3 is TGTGCCAGCAGTCCCCCCAGGACTAGCGGGATAAAATACAATGAGCAGTTCTTC.

The gene calls are TRBV7-9 and TRBJ2-1, with 7 bases matching TRBD2. The CDR3 is 16 residues long. After removal of 4 bases from V and 4 bases from J, the junction contained 10 bases not matched to a gene. Per germline, CDR1 SEHNR and CDR2 FQNEAQ (reference sequence). In nucleotides, the CDR3 is TGTGCCAGCAGCTCAAGGGCGGGAGATGGGTACAATGAGCAGTTCTTC. It yields the protein CASSSRAGDGYNEQFF.